Below are 9 T cell receptor beta chains sequenced from a single sample in a study of type 1 regulatory T cells. Regarding the study as a whole: Type 1 regulatory T cells had a more restricted TCR repertoire than non-type 1 regulatory T cells.

Their antigen targets remain unknown. TCRdb re-called the reads with MiXCR, one entry per CDR3 protein. The sample yields about 71,000 distinct CDR3 sequences, around 21% seen once. Input material: cultured type 1 regulatory T (Tr1) cells, either the whole culture or a sorted fraction (not recorded which). These TCRs come from a human donor in good health.

The V call is TRBV28, the J call TRBJ1-6; D is perhaps TRBD1 (5 bases). This CDR3 is built from 15 residues. Germline V gives CDR1 MDHEN, CDR2 SYDVKM. V lost 3 bases to trimming and J lost 4 bases, with 10 bases between them. The CDR3 bases are TGTGCCAGCAGTTTGACAGCACCTTATAATTCACCCCTCCACTTT. Its protein product is CASSLTAPYNSPLHF.

This clonotype is categorized as medium-sized. The gene calls are TRBV12-3 or TRBV12-4 and TRBJ1-1, with D unclear. With 5 bases removed from V and 1 base from J, the gap between germline ends came to 5 bases. The CDR3 is 12 residues long. In DNA form, the CDR3 reads TGTGCCAGCAGTCCACGGAACACTGAAGCTTTCTTT. Its translation is CASSPRNTEAFF.

This clonotype came up many times. V and J are TRBV12-3 or TRBV12-4 and TRBJ1-1; D not resolved. Trimming took off 3 bases at V and 4 bases at J, with 12 bases between the two ends. The CDR3 is 14 residues long. CDR3 bases: TGTGCCAGCAGTTTTGAGGGCAGGATCACTGAAGCTTTCTTT. Its protein is CASSFEGRITEAFF.

The chain recombines TRBV12-3 or TRBV12-4 with TRBJ2-5; maybe TRBD1 (5 bases). V gave up 3 bases and J gave up 5 bases, with 10 bases separating them. This CDR3 is 13 amino acids long. CDR3 nucleotides: TGTGCCAGCAGTTTCCAGGGCCGGGAGACCCAGTACTTC. It codes for CASSFQGRETQYF.

This clonotype was detected only a few times. The chain's CDR3 is CASSVGYSPFYEQYF. The CDR3, as DNA: TGTGCCAGCAGCGTAGGGTACTCCCCTTTCTACGAGCAGTACTTC. The genes are TRBV9 and TRBJ2-7; D call uncertain. Trimming pared 0 bases from V and 3 bases from J, leaving 13 bases between. The germline gives CDR1 SGDLS, CDR2 YYNGEE. The CDR3 is 15 amino acids.

This clonotype was observed a few times. The V gene is TRBV20-1, the J gene TRBJ2-1; the match to TRBD2 covers 12 bases. The CDR3 totals 16 residues. V lost 3 bases to trimming and J lost 0 bases; unmatched junction nucleotides: 3. From germline, CDR1 is DFQATT and CDR2 SNEGSKA (reference sequence). The DNA for the CDR3 is TGCAGTGCTAGCGGACTAGCGGGAAGCTCCTACAATGAGCAGTTCTTC. It encodes CSASGLAGSSYNEQFF.

The sample holds a few counts of this clonotype. V gene TRBV5-1 combines with J gene TRBJ2-5; D is tentatively TRBD1 or TRBD2 (5 bases each). V dropped 5 bases and J dropped 4 bases, with 15 bases sitting between them. The CDR3 has 14 amino acids. Looked up from germline, CDR1 is SGHRS and CDR2 is YFSETQ. The CDR3 sequence is CASSPGADGETQYF. The CDR3 nucleotides are TGCGCCAGCAGTCCCGGGGCGGACGGAGAGACCCAGTACTTC.

The chain is built from TRBV18 and TRBJ2-2; a possible D gene is TRBD1 (6 bases). Germline V lookup: CDR1 KGHSH, CDR2 LQKENI. The CDR3 contains 13 residues. The germline V and J ends were trimmed by 5 bases and 5 bases, with 9 bases remaining between them. The DNA of the CDR3 is TGTGCCAGCTCAGCGACAGGTACCGGGGAGCTGTTTTTT. This codes for CASSATGTGELFF.

The chain combines TRBV2 with TRBJ2-2; no definite D call. Germline V CDR1 and CDR2: SNHLY, FYNNEI. The CDR3 consists of 13 residues. V shed 7 bases and J shed 5 bases, with 11 bases lying between them. The CDR3 sequence is CASTEGGTGELFF. The CDR3 region has the DNA TGTGCCAGCACCGAAGGTGGAACCGGGGAGCTGTTTTTT. The whole variable domain, remainder taken from reference TRBV2 and TRBJ2-2, is EPEVTQTPSHQVTQMGQEVILRCVPISNHLYFYWYRQILGQKVEFLVSFYNNEISEKSEIFDDQFSVERPDGSNFTLKIRSTKLEDSAMYFCASTEGGTGELFFGEGSRLTVL.